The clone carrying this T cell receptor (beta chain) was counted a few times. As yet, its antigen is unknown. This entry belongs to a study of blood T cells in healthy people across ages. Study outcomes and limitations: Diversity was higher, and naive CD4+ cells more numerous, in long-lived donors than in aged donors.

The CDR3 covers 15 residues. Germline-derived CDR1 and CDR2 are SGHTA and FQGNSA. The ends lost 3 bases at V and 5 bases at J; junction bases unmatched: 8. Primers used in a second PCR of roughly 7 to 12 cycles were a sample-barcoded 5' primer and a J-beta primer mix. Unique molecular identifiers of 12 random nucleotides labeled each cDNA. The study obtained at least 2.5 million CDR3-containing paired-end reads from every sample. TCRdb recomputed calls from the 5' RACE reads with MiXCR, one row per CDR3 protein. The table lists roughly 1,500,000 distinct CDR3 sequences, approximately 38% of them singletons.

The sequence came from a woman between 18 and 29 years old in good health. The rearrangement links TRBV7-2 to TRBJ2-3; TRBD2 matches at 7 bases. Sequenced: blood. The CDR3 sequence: CASSFAGGGIDTQYF. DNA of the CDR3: TGTGCCAGCAGCTTCGCTGGCGGGGGAATAGATACGCAGTATTTT.